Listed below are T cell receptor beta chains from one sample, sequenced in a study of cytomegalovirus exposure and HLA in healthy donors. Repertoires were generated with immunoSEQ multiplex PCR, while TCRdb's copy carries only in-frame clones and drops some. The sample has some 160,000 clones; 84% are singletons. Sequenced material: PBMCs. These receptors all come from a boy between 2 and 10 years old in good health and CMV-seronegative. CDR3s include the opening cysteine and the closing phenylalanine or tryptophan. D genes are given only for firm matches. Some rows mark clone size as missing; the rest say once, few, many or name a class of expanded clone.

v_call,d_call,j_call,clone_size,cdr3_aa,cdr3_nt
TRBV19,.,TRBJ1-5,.,CASSIGPGNSNQPQHF,TGTGCCAGTAGTATCGGTCCAGGCAATAGCAATCAGCCCCAGCATTTT
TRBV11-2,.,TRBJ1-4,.,CASSLETGREKLFF,TGTGCCAGCAGCTTAGAAACAGGGCGTGAAAAACTGTTTTTT
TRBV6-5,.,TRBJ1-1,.,CASSYGGTWGNTEAFF,TGTGCCAGCAGTTACGGGGGGACGTGGGGGAACACTGAAGCTTTCTTT
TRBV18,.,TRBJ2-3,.,CASSPPGVSTDTQYF,TGTGCCAGCTCACCCCCGGGGGTCAGCACAGATACGCAGTATTTT
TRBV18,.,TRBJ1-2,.,CASSSETGNGYTF,TGTGCCAGCTCATCGGAAACAGGGAATGGCTACACCTTC
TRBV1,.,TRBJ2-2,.,CTSSQDLAGPDAGELFF,TGCACCAGCAGCCAAGATCTAGCGGGGCCGGACGCCGGGGAGCTGTTTTTT
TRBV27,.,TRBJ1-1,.,CASSWQGIRNTEAFF,TGTGCCAGCAGTTGGCAGGGGATTCGGAACACTGAAGCTTTCTTT
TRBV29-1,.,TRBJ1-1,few,CSVKTGNTEAFF,TGCAGCGTGAAGACAGGGAACACTGAAGCTTTCTTT
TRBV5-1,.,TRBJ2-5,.,CASSFVQETQYF,TGCGCCAGCAGCTTCGTCCAAGAGACCCAGTACTTC
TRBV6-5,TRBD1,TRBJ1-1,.,CASGPGQGYEAFF,TGTGCCAGCGGTCCGGGACAGGGATATGAAGCTTTCTTT
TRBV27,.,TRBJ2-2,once,CASSTGTGELFF,TGTGCCAGCAGTACAGGGACCGGGGAGCTGTTTTTT
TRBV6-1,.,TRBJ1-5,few,CASIKGHNQPQHF,TGTGCCAGCATCAAGGGACACAATCAGCCCCAGCATTTT
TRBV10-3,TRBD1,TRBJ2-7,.,CAIQSVDRGDEQYF,TGTGCCATCCAATCGGTCGACAGGGGTGACGAGCAGTACTTC
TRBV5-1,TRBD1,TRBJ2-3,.,CASALEDRGTDTQYF,TGCGCCAGCGCGCTTGAGGACAGGGGCACAGATACGCAGTATTTT
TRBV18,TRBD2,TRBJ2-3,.,CASSPNSGLAGPSDTQYF,TGTGCCAGCTCACCGAATTCGGGACTAGCGGGACCGAGCGATACGCAGTATTTT
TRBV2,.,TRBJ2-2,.,CASSPYLRELFF,TGTGCCAGCAGTCCTTATCTTCGGGAGCTGTTTTTT
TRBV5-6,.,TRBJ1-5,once,CASSRSGGWDQPQHF,TGTGCCAGCAGCCGGAGCGGGGGGTGGGATCAGCCCCAGCATTTT
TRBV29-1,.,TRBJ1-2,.,CSVAQTNYGYTF,TGCAGCGTAGCTCAAACTAACTATGGCTACACCTTC
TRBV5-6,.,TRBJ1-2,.,CASSFAPQINYGYTF,TGTGCCAGCAGCTTCGCGCCACAGATTAACTATGGCTACACCTTC
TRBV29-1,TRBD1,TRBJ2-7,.,CSAGTGRAYEQYF,TGCAGCGCGGGGACAGGGCGAGCTTACGAGCAGTACTTC
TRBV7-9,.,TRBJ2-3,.,CASTAGDTQYF,TGTGCCAGCACCGCAGGGGATACGCAGTATTTT
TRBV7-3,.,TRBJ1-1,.,CASSPGQLKVGFF,TGTGCCAGCAGCCCCGGACAATTGAAGGTGGGTTTCTTT
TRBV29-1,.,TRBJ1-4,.,CSVERELGKLFF,TGCAGCGTTGAAAGAGAGTTGGGCAAACTGTTTTTT
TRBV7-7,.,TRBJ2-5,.,CASSLSPGLGETQYF,TGTGCCAGCAGCTTATCCCCTGGACTTGGAGAGACCCAGTACTTC
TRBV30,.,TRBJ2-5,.,CAWSGFGGSETQYF,TGTGCCTGGAGTGGTTTTGGAGGGTCAGAGACCCAGTACTTC
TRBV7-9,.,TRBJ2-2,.,CASSSTRDKLFF,TGTGCCAGCAGCTCGACCCGGGACAAGCTGTTTTTT
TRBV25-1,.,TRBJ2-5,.,CASSDGPFGRLGETQYF,TGTGCCAGCAGTGATGGGCCCTTTGGCAGGCTTGGAGAGACCCAGTACTTC
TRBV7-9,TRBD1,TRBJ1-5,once,CASSLGTAGIGNQPQHF,TGTGCCAGCAGCCTAGGGACAGCTGGGATTGGCAATCAGCCCCAGCATTTT
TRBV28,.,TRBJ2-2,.,CASRSDYERARAGELFF,TGTGCCAGCAGATCAGACTATGAGAGAGCCCGCGCCGGGGAGCTGTTTTTT
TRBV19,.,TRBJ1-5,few,CASSIRRNNQPQHF,TGTGCCAGTAGTATAAGGCGGAACAATCAGCCCCAGCATTTT
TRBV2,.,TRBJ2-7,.,CATRGNTDSYEQYF,TGTGCCACCCGGGGGAACACGGACTCCTACGAGCAGTACTTC
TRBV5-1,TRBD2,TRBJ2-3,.,CASSLGGASGSDTQYF,TGCGCCAGCAGCTTGGGAGGGGCTAGCGGGAGTGACACGCAGTATTTT
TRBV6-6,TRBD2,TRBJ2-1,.,CASILAGGGEQFF,TGTGCCAGCATACTAGCGGGAGGGGGTGAGCAGTTCTTC
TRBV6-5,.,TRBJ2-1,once,CASSSGGTYNEQFF,TGTGCCAGCAGCTCAGGAGGGACCTACAATGAGCAGTTCTTC
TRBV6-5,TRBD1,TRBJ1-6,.,CASSSGTAVSPLHF,TGTGCCAGCAGCTCCGGGACAGCGGTTTCACCCCTCCACTTT
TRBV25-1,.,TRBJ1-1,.,CASSKNTEAFF,TGTGCCAGCAGCAAAAACACTGAAGCTTTCTTT
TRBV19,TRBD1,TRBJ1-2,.,CASNHRGRSYGYTF,TGTGCCAGTAACCACAGGGGGCGCAGCTATGGCTACACCTTC
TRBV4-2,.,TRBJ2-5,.,CASSQGCGWECPWKTQYF,TGTGCCAGCAGCCAAGGTTGTGGATGGGAGTGCCCGTGGAAGACCCAGTACTTC
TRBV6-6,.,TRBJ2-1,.,CASSSTLTSEQFF,TGTGCCAGCAGTTCCACACTAACAAGTGAGCAGTTCTTC
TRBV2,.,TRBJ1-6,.,CASSAGVPPNSPLHF,TGTGCCAGCAGTGCGGGGGTACCGCCTAATTCACCCCTCCACTTT
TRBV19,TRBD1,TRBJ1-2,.,CASSPRQGTRDGYTF,TGTGCCAGTAGTCCCCGACAGGGAACTCGGGATGGCTACACCTTC
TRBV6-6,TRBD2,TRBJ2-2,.,CASGRAGVTGELFF,TGTGCCAGCGGTAGGGCGGGAGTCACCGGGGAGCTGTTTTTT
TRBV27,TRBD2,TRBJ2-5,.,CASSPLLTSAGGETQYF,TGTGCCAGCAGTCCCCTATTGACTAGCGCGGGCGGGGAGACCCAGTACTTC
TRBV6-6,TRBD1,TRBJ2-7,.,CASSYPGETGNEQYF,TGTGCCAGCAGTTACCCGGGTGAGACAGGGAACGAGCAGTACTTC
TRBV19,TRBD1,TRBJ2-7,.,CASSRRTGGYEQYF,TGTGCCAGTAGTAGAAGGACAGGGGGTTACGAGCAGTACTTC
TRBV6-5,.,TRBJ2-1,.,CASSYPGKGGPLREFF,TGTGCCAGCAGTTATCCCGGGAAGGGAGGCCCCCTTCGAGAGTTCTTC
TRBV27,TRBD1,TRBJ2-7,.,CASSLRTGGTGTAYEQYF,TGTGCCAGCAGTCTGCGGACAGGGGGGACGGGGACCGCCTACGAGCAGTACTTC
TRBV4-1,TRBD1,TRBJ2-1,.,CASSQRPQGATYNEQFF,TGCGCCAGCAGCCAAAGGCCCCAGGGGGCGACCTACAATGAGCAGTTCTTC
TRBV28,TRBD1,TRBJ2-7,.,CASRTGTAYEQYF,TGTGCCAGCAGGACAGGGACGGCCTACGAGCAGTACTTC
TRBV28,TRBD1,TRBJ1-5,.,CASSLFGTGINQPQHF,TGTGCCAGCAGTTTATTCGGGACAGGGATAAATCAGCCCCAGCATTTT
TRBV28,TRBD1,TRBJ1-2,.,CASGTAEGGYTF,TGTGCCAGCGGGACAGCCGAAGGCGGCTACACCTTC
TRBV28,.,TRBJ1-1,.,CASSLLLRTFRDTEAFF,TGTGCCAGCAGTTTATTACTTCGGACATTCCGGGACACTGAAGCTTTCTTT